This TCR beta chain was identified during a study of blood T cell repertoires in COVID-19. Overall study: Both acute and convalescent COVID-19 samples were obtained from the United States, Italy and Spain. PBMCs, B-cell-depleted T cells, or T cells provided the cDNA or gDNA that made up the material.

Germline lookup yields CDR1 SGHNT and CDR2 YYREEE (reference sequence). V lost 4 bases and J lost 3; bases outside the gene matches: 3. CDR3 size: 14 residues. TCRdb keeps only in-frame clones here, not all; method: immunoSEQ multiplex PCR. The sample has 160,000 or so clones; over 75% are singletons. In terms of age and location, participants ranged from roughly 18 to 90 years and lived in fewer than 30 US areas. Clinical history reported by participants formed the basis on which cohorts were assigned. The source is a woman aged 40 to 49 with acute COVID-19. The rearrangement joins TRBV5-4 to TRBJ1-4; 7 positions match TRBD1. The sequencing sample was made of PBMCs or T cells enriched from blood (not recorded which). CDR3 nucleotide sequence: TGTGCCAGCAGCCCGCAGGGGGCTAATGAAAAACTGTTTTTT. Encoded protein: CASSPQGANEKLFF.